The 17 T cell receptor beta chains in this list originate from one sample, sequenced in a study of blood T cell repertoires in COVID-19 (dated by TCRdb to the early 2020s). Libraries were made using the immunoSEQ multiplex PCR assay. TCRdb carries this immuneACCESS record with in-frame sequences only. Its versions omit some clonotypes, under half of them owing to an unresolved V gene in the studies checked, with the rest unexplained. The sample yields about 190,000 clones; about three quarters were counted once. The leading ten clones occupy around 2.8% of the sample. Material: peripheral blood. These receptors all stem from a woman older than 75 with active or convalescent COVID-19.

In this sample, this clone turned up once. The genes are TRBV4-2 and TRBJ2-5; the match to TRBD1 covers 8 bases. V lost 3 bases and J lost 2; bases outside the gene matches: 8. The CDR3 consists of 16 residues. Per the germline V gene, CDR1 is LGHNA and CDR2 is YNFKEQ. CDR3 nucleotide sequence: TGTGCCAGCAGCCAGCCCCCCGGACAGGGTCAAGAGACCCAGTACTTC. Translation: CASSQPPGQGQETQYF.

This clone appeared a single time. J is TRBJ2-7 and V is TRBV4-2; 8 bases are a match to TRBD1. Germline loops: CDR1 LGHNA, CDR2 YNFKEQ. CDR3 length equals 14 residues. J was trimmed by 5 bases and V by 1 base; bases with no gene match: 4. The CDR3 nucleotides are TGTGCCAGCAGCCAAGTGGGCAGGGGGCACGAGCAGTACTTC. As protein: CASSQVGRGHEQYF.

This clone was detected a few times. The V gene is TRBV3-1 (or the pseudogene TRBV3-2), the J gene TRBJ1-6, with D perhaps TRBD1 (6 bases). Germline V CDR1 and CDR2: LGHDT, YNNKEL (reference sequence). The V end was cut by 4 bases, the J end by 7 bases, with 11 bases between. CDR3 size: 14 residues. Here the CDR3 DNA reads TGTGCCAGCAGCCCCCGCCAGGGGAATTCACCCCTCCACTTT. Amino acid sequence: CASSPRQGNSPLHF.

This chain connects TRBV5-1 to TRBJ2-1; 11 positions match TRBD1. Germline loops: CDR1 SGHRS, CDR2 YFSETQ. The CDR3 spans 15 residues. Trimming at V came to 5 bases and at J to 6 bases, leaving 7 bases not matched to a gene. The CDR3 spells CASSSTGTGGNEQFF. The CDR3 DNA follows: TGCGCCAGCAGTTCGACGGGGACAGGGGGCAATGAGCAGTTCTTC.

The chain couples TRBV6-5 to TRBJ2-1; 11 nucleotides line up with TRBD2. J lost 8 bases, V lost 6 bases, and 6 bases had no gene match. This CDR3 comprises 14 residues. The germline CDR1 and CDR2 sequences are MNHEY and SVGAGI. The CDR3 DNA reads TGTGCCAGCAGGGGACTAGCGGTAGGTCATGAGCAGTTCTTC. As protein: CASRGLAVGHEQFF.

CDR3 sequence (DNA): TGTGCCACCAGTGATAGGGCGGGGGCCCATACAGATACGCAGTATTTT. Its translation: CATSDRAGAHTDTQYF. The chain has TRBV24-1 and TRBJ2-3; D may be TRBD2 (7 bases). This CDR3 contains 16 residues. Germline V gene data show CDR1 as KGHDR and CDR2 as SFDVKD. Trimming removed 3 bases at V and 3 bases at J, with 15 bases between.

The chain links TRBV2 to TRBJ1-2; D remains unclear. CDR1 is SNHLY and CDR2 is FYNNEI in the germline V gene. This CDR3 comprises 15 residues. V was shortened by 2 bases and J by 5 bases, with 15 bases between the two germline ends. The CDR3 region is CASSEIGGSLYGYTF. CDR3 DNA: TGTGCCAGCAGTGAAATTGGAGGGAGTCTATATGGCTACACCTTC.

The chain employs TRBV6-2 or TRBV6-3 and TRBJ1-6; a weak D match, TRBD1 (5 bases). The CDR3 is 13 residues long. Germline lookup yields CDR1 MNHEY and CDR2 SVGEGT. V lost 6 bases to trimming and J lost 9 bases, with 12 bases between them. The CDR3 is CASSLGGVSPLHF. The CDR3, as DNA: TGTGCCAGCAGCCTCGGGGGGGTTTCACCCCTCCACTTT.

V and J are TRBV9 and TRBJ1-1; tentative D call: TRBD1 (5 bases). V lost 7 bases and J 0 bases, leaving 13 bases between the germline ends. There are 14 residues in the CDR3. Germline lookup yields CDR1 SGDLS and CDR2 YYNGEE. The CDR3 DNA follows: TGTGCCAGCTCCCTGGACAATATGAACACTGAAGCTTTCTTT. It encodes CASSLDNMNTEAFF.

The chain has TRBV15 and TRBJ2-5, with D possibly TRBD1 on 5 matching bases. The CDR3 covers 16 residues. Germline CDR1 is LNHNV and CDR2 is YYDKDF (reference sequence). Trimming left V 0 bases short and J 0 bases short, with 11 bases between. The CDR3 DNA follows: TGTGCCACCAGCAGAGAGTTAGCCAGGGACCAAGAGACCCAGTACTTC. Translating it yields CATSRELARDQETQYF.

The V gene is TRBV18, the J gene TRBJ1-1; TRBD1 aligns across 9 bases. The CDR3 runs 15 residues. Germline V gene sequence: CDR1 KGHSH, CDR2 LQKENI. V was clipped by 3 bases and J by 7 bases; unmatched bases: 9. The CDR3 region is CASSPTPGQGIEAFF. In nucleotides, the CDR3 is TGTGCCAGCTCACCGACCCCGGGACAGGGTATTGAAGCTTTCTTT.

The sample holds one count of this clone. The chain links TRBV6-5 to TRBJ1-6; 10 nucleotides agree with TRBD1. CDR1 and CDR2 from the germline V gene are MNHEY and SVGAGI. The CDR3 contains 13 residues. The V gene end was trimmed by 8 bases and the J gene end by 10 bases; junction bases not matched to a gene: 5. The CDR3 DNA reads as TGTGCCAGCTCCGGGACAGGGGTCTCACCCCTCCACTTT. Its protein product is CASSGTGVSPLHF.

The rearrangement joins TRBV6-5 to TRBJ2-7, with 12 bases matching TRBD2. There are 14 residues in the CDR3. From germline, CDR1 is MNHEY and CDR2 SVGAGI. Trimming cost V 5 bases and J 4 bases; bases outside gene matches: 3. CDR3 coding DNA: TGTGCCAGCAGTACTAGCGGGGGGCCGTACGAGCAGTACTTC. This gives the protein CASSTSGGPYEQYF.

This clone occurred a few times. V and J are TRBV13 and TRBJ2-2, with 9 positions matching TRBD2. The junction had 8 bases not matched to a gene; V was cut back by 3 bases and J by 3 bases. The CDR3 extends over 17 amino acids. Germline V gene lookup returns CDR1 PRHDT and CDR2 FYEKMQ (reference sequence). This chain's CDR3 is CASSFPSRGGDTGELFF. The CDR3 DNA is TGTGCCAGCAGCTTTCCATCGCGGGGGGGCGACACCGGGGAGCTGTTTTTT.

CDR3: CASSLEGSGLTEAFF. DNA of the CDR3: TGTGCCAGCAGCTTAGAGGGGTCAGGACTCACTGAAGCTTTCTTT. The gene calls are TRBV11-3 and TRBJ1-1; D remains unclear. V was clipped by 0 bases and J by 4 bases, with 12 bases between them. Looked up from germline, CDR1 is SGHNT and CDR2 is YENEEA. The CDR3 is 15 amino acids.

The rearrangement uses TRBV5-1 and TRBJ2-3, with 7 positions matching TRBD2. The CDR3 has 15 residues. CDR1 SGHRS and CDR2 YFSETQ come from the germline V gene. The V segment lost 4 bases and the J segment 4 bases; nucleotides outside the gene matches: 9. The DNA for the CDR3 is TGCGCCAGCAGCGCCGGACTAGGGGTGGCAGATACGCAGTATTTT. Protein sequence: CASSAGLGVADTQYF.

This chain links TRBV2 with TRBJ2-5; possibly TRBD2 for D (5 bases). CDR3 length: 14 residues. The germline gives CDR1 SNHLY, CDR2 FYNNEI. Trimming removed 5 bases at V and 4 bases at J, with 14 bases between. Here the CDR3 DNA reads TGTGCCAGCAGTTTTTCTAGCTTAGGAGAGACCCAGTACTTC. Its translation is CASSFSSLGETQYF.